The next 7 T cell receptor beta chains were all read from a single sample in a study of regulatory T cells in long-lasting Graves disease. The time point denotes: newly diagnosed GD, antithyroid drugs for less than 3 months. Extracted PBMC RNA gave rise to the TCR library. Assembly of TCR beta libraries relied on iRepertoire HTBI primers together with Arm-PCR of CDR3 regions. TCRdb re-called the multiplex PCR reads through MiXCR, storing one row per CDR3 protein. Of approximately 560,000 distinct CDR3 sequences in the sample, around 15% are singletons; the top ten hold 12%. These data were also reused for a study on T cells in Graves' hyperthyroidism and ophthalmopathy.

The sample consisted of peripheral blood mononuclear cells (PBMCs), taken at new diagnosis, from a patient treated with antithyroid drugs. The receptors originated from a man between 18 and 35 years old with Graves disease.

This clonotype has more than one count but fewer than ten. The chain carries TRBV6-5 and TRBJ1-1; no definite D call. The CDR3 runs 15 residues. With 0 bases removed from V and 0 bases from J, the gap between germline ends came to 8 bases. CDR1 and CDR2 (germline): MNHEY, SVGAGI. DNA of the CDR3: TGTGCCAGCAGTTACTCGATAAGCATGAACACTGAAGCTTTCTTT. This codes for CASSYSISMNTEAFF.

In this sample, this clonotype turned up a few times. The V gene is TRBV27, the J gene TRBJ2-5, with 9 bases identical to TRBD2. The CDR3 contains 14 residues. Trimming took 6 bases from V and 5 from J; bases not matched to a gene: 7. In germline, CDR1 is MNHEY, CDR2 SMNVEV (reference sequence). For the CDR3, the DNA is TGTGCCAGCAGAAGCGGGAGGTCCGCGGAGACCCAGTACTTC. Translation gives CASRSGRSAETQYF.

This clonotype was recorded many times. At one boundary the junction diverges from the germline segment, which might be a read error. This chain uses TRBV2 with TRBJ2-7; 7 bases map to TRBD2. Germline loops: CDR1 SNHLY, CDR2 FYNNEI. The CDR3 consists of 13 residues. Here the CDR3 reads CASSDVPAGAADF. The CDR3 region has the DNA TGTGCCAGCAGTGACGTCCCCGCGGGAGCTGCGGACTTC. The full variable domain, its missing parts supplied by reference TRBV2 and TRBJ2-7, is EPEVTQTPSHQVTQMGQEVILRCVPISNHLYFYWYRQILGQKVEFLVSFYNNEISEKSEIFDDQFSVERPDGSNFTLKIRSTKLEDSAMYFCASSDVPAGAADFGPGTRLTVT.

This clonotype was seen repeatedly, ten times or more. V usage is TRBV18 and J usage is TRBJ1-1; 10 positions agree with TRBD1. The CDR3 is 13 amino acids. With 0 bases clipped from V and 10 bases from J, the junction kept 2 bases outside the gene matches. Germline V gene lookup returns CDR1 KGHSH and CDR2 LQKENI. CDR3 loop: CASSPPDRGAAFF. CDR3 bases: TGTGCCAGCTCACCACCGGACAGGGGGGCAGCTTTCTTT.

This clonotype showed up many times. This sequence joins TRBV20-1 and TRBJ2-1, with D unclear. The CDR3 spans 12 residues. Looked up from germline, CDR1 is DFQATT and CDR2 is SNEGSKA (reference sequence). The V and J ends lost 5 bases and 3 bases respectively, with 8 bases between them. The chain's CDR3 is CSAAQRYNEQFF. CDR3 DNA sequence: TGCAGTGCTGCTCAGCGCTACAATGAGCAGTTCTTC.

The table lists this clonotype with many counts. This chain joins TRBV30 and TRBJ2-7, with 10 positions matching TRBD1. The CDR3 loop spans 12 amino acids. J lost 3 bases, V lost 8 bases, and 4 bases had no gene match. Germline values: CDR1 GTSNPN, CDR2 SVGIG (reference sequence). The CDR3 nucleotides read TGTGCCGGGTGGACAGGGGGCTACGAGCAGTACTTC. This sequence encodes CAGWTGGYEQYF. Looking up the rest from reference TRBV30 and TRBJ2-7 gives the full variable domain: SQTIHQWPATLVQPVGSPLSLECTVEGTSNPNLYWYRQAAGRGLQLLFYSVGIGQISSEVPQNLSASRPQDRQFILSSKKLLLSDSGFYLCAGWTGGYEQYFGPGTRLTVT.

The chain joins TRBV18 to TRBJ1-3; TRBD1 matches at 8 bases. This CDR3 has 14 residues. J lost 8 bases, V lost 0 bases, and 3 bases had no gene match. Looked up from germline, CDR1 is KGHSH and CDR2 is LQKENI. The CDR3 is CASSPPDRAHTIYF. The CDR3 DNA is TGTGCCAGCTCACCACCGGACAGGGCGCACACCATATATTTT.